The T cell receptor beta chain under discussion was sequenced for a study of technical replicates of blood from a handful of donors. V lost 3 bases and J lost 2; bases outside the gene matches: 10. The CDR3 is 17 residues long. From germline, CDR1 is SGDLS and CDR2 YYNGEE. This clone has a handful of counts. Generated by immunoSEQ multiplex PCR, the TCRdb table keeps only in-frame clones and is missing some. The profile covers around 77,000 clones, with over 85% appearing a single time and around 0.41% taken by the ten largest. This receptor was taken from a human donor in good health. The chain carries TRBV9 and TRBJ2-7; TRBD2 matches 11 bases. Sequenced: T cells isolated from PBMCs. CDR3 loop: CASSDDGLAGVTYEQYF. The CDR3, as DNA: TGTGCCAGCAGCGATGACGGACTAGCGGGCGTGACCTACGAGCAGTACTTC.